This T cell receptor beta chain was recovered during a study of T-cell memory formation after mild COVID-19. General study points: Contracting CD4+ clones sat mainly in CM and EM; CD8+ in EMRA.

V lost 4 bases to trimming and J lost 5 bases, with 18 bases between them. The CDR3 loop spans 15 amino acids. Per germline, CDR1 SGHRS and CDR2 YFSETQ. TCRdb itself ran the 5' RACE reads through MiXCR, one entry per CDR3 protein. The sample consists of about 100,000 distinct CDR3 sequences, 15% to 20% of them appearing once. This clonotype was counted many times. Its antigen is as yet unknown. This TCR was recovered from a young man who had mild COVID-19 (a few samples of this study predate the infection). Cell type and time point are not known. Material for sequencing was PBMCs or a T cell subset sorted from them (not recorded which). This rearrangement joins TRBV5-1 to TRBJ2-5; D possibly uses TRBD1 or TRBD2 (7 bases each). The CDR3 reads CASSPTRQGGETQYF. Here the CDR3 DNA reads TGCGCCAGCAGCCCTACTAGACAGGGAGGGGAGACCCAGTACTTC.